Listed here are 31 T cell receptor beta chains from one sample, sequenced in a study of OX40 agonist ivuxolimab in advanced cancers. Using immunoSEQ multiplex PCR, the repertoire was profiled, and TCRdb retains in-frame clones only, with some absent. The profile shows approximately 79,000 clones, roughly 90% of them singletons. The sample was CD4+ or CD8+ T cells sorted from blood, taken in a trial of the OX40 agonist ivuxolimab. The receptors here all came from an adult with an advanced solid tumor such as melanoma, head and neck, liver or kidney cancer.

This clone was counted between two and nine times. V gene TRBV27 combines with J gene TRBJ2-3, with 10 bases fitting TRBD2. J was trimmed by 5 bases and V by 2 bases; bases with no gene match: 4. The CDR3 runs 15 residues. CDR1 and CDR2 (germline): MNHEY, SMNVEV (reference sequence). This CDR3 is CASSLGTSDVDTQYF. The CDR3 bases are TGTGCCAGCAGTTTAGGGACTAGCGACGTAGATACGCAGTATTTT.

V and J are TRBV13 and TRBJ2-7, with 9 bases lining up with TRBD1. Unmatched junction bases numbered 6, after V lost 5 bases and J lost 4 bases. The CDR3 runs to 14 residues. Germline CDR1 is PRHDT and CDR2 is FYEKMQ (reference sequence). For the CDR3, the DNA is TGTGCCAGCAGCCTTCCGGGACAGGGTTACGAGCAGTACTTC. It codes for CASSLPGQGYEQYF.

V gene TRBV6-5 combines with J gene TRBJ1-2; no firm D call. Germline V gene data show CDR1 as MNHEY and CDR2 as SVGAGI. CDR3 length: 12 amino acids. V lost 2 bases and J lost 8, with 9 bases in between. DNA for the CDR3: TGTGCCAGCAGTTACCACCATTGGGGCTACACCTTC. Translated, it gives CASSYHHWGYTF.

The V gene is TRBV2, the J gene TRBJ2-2; TRBD1 aligns across 9 bases. With 7 bases clipped from V and 0 bases from J, the junction kept 12 bases outside the gene matches. The CDR3 contains 18 residues. Per germline, CDR1 SNHLY and CDR2 FYNNEI. The CDR3 DNA sequence: TGTGCCAGCACCCTTCCCGAGACAGGGGGGGCGAACACCGGGGAGCTGTTTTTT. Amino acid sequence: CASTLPETGGANTGELFF.

The CDR3 DNA is TGTGCCAGCAGCAACAGGGGGCTCGGATATGGCTACACCTTC. This gives the protein CASSNRGLGYGYTF. V and J are TRBV27 and TRBJ1-2; 9 nucleotides line up with TRBD1. The CDR3 spans 14 residues. Unmatched junction bases numbered 7, after V lost 6 bases and J lost 5 bases. Germline V gene data show CDR1 as MNHEY and CDR2 as SMNVEV (reference sequence).

The V gene is TRBV29-1, the J gene TRBJ2-3, with D tentatively TRBD1 or TRBD2 (6 bases each). Per germline, CDR1 SQVTM and CDR2 ANQGSEA. This CDR3 spans 13 amino acids. V lost 7 bases, J lost 4 bases, and 15 bases lay in between. CDR3 amino acids: CSARAGGADTQYF. For the CDR3, the DNA is TGCAGCGCCCGGGCCGGGGGCGCAGATACGCAGTATTTT.

CDR3: CASSRDRGYSPLHF. The DNA of the CDR3 is TGTGCCAGCAGCCGGGACAGGGGCTATTCACCCCTCCACTTT. This chain joins TRBV2 and TRBJ1-6; 10 bases are a match to TRBD1. Unmatched junction bases numbered 4, after V lost 6 bases and J lost 8 bases. The CDR3 is 14 amino acids. Germline V gene data show CDR1 as SNHLY and CDR2 as FYNNEI.

This sequence joins TRBV7-8 and TRBJ1-2; D remains unclear. Per the germline V gene, CDR1 is SGHVS and CDR2 is FQNEAQ. This CDR3 is 16 amino acids long. The V end was cut by 2 bases, the J end by 0 bases, with 13 bases between. The CDR3 here is CASSLSGVYANYGYTF. The CDR3 bases are TGTGCCAGCAGCTTAAGCGGGGTTTACGCTAACTATGGCTACACCTTC.

This sequence joins TRBV6-6 and TRBJ2-1; TRBD2 matches at 11 bases. V shed 6 bases, J shed 6 bases, and the junction held 7 bases outside the gene matches. The germline V gene has CDR1 MNHNY and CDR2 SVGAGI (reference sequence). The CDR3 has 15 residues. The CDR3 reads CASRQLAGVVNEQFF. The CDR3 DNA reads TGTGCCAGCAGGCAACTAGCGGGGGTTGTCAATGAGCAGTTCTTC.

The chain carries TRBV7-9 and TRBJ1-1, with TRBD1 as a possible D gene (5 bases). Looked up from germline, CDR1 is SEHNR and CDR2 is FQNEAQ (reference sequence). With 4 bases removed from V and 1 base from J, the gap between germline ends came to 16 bases. This CDR3 comprises 16 residues. CDR3 region: CASSSPPGAANTEAFF. The CDR3, as DNA: TGTGCCAGCAGCTCCCCCCCCGGGGCTGCGAACACTGAAGCTTTCTTT.

The chain employs TRBV28 and TRBJ1-6; 8 nucleotides match TRBD1. This CDR3 spans 16 amino acids. Per germline, CDR1 MDHEN and CDR2 SYDVKM. Germline trimming cut 1 base from V and 6 bases from J; bases unmatched to any gene: 5. CDR3 DNA sequence: TGTGCCAGCAGTTTATTCAGGGGGCTGGGTAATTCACCCCTCCACTTT. Protein: CASSLFRGLGNSPLHF.

The rearrangement uses TRBV18 and TRBJ1-2, with D maybe TRBD1 (6 bases). CDR1 and CDR2 (germline): KGHSH, LQKENI. The CDR3 is 13 amino acids. V was pared by 2 bases and J by 3 bases, with 7 bases between. CDR3 residues: CASSPSGDYGYTF. CDR3 in DNA: TGTGCCAGCTCACCATCAGGGGACTATGGCTACACCTTC.

CDR3 coding DNA: TGTGCCAGCAGTTTTAGGGGGCCCACCTTCTACGAGCAGTACTTC. Amino acid sequence: CASSFRGPTFYEQYF. The chain couples TRBV27 to TRBJ2-5; 7 positions match TRBD1. The J call may be wrong; the DNA end is better matched by TRBJ2-7. The germline CDR1 and CDR2 sequences are MNHEY and SMNVEV (reference sequence). This CDR3 region has 15 residues.

This clone has just one count. Other DNA sequences in this specimen translate into the identical CDR3. This chain links TRBV27 with TRBJ2-7, with TRBD2 matching 7 bases. The ends lost 0 bases at V and 4 bases at J; junction bases unmatched: 0. The CDR3 runs 13 residues. Germline CDR1 reads MNHEY; CDR2 reads SMNVEV (reference sequence). The CDR3 coding sequence is TGTGCCAGCAGTTTATCGGGGGGGTACGAGCAGTACTTC. Translated: CASSLSGGYEQYF.

This clone was seen just once. The chain couples TRBV6-1 to TRBJ2-7; 9 positions agree with TRBD2. The CDR3 is 16 amino acids. Germline V gene sequence: CDR1 MNHNS, CDR2 SASEGT. The V segment lost 4 bases and the J segment 0 bases; nucleotides outside the gene matches: 7. The DNA for the CDR3 is TGTGCCAGCAGTGCGAGAGGGACTAGCCTCTCCTACGAGCAGTACTTC. Residues: CASSARGTSLSYEQYF.

The V and J genes are TRBV6-6 and TRBJ2-7; D may be TRBD1 or TRBD2 (5 bases each). CDR3 length: 14 amino acids. CDR1 and CDR2 (germline): MNHNY, SVGAGI (reference sequence). The V and J ends lost 0 bases and 2 bases respectively, with 8 bases between them. This CDR3 is CASSYSGETYEQYF. In nucleotides, the CDR3 is TGTGCCAGCAGTTACTCGGGGGAAACCTACGAGCAGTACTTC.

CDR3 sequence reads: CASSLFQGANTEAFF. The CDR3 region has the DNA TGTGCCAGCAGTTTGTTCCAGGGGGCGAACACTGAAGCTTTCTTT. The chain uses TRBV27 and TRBJ1-1, with 8 bases identical to TRBD1. The V gene end was trimmed by 3 bases and the J gene end by 1 base; junction bases not matched to a gene: 4. Germline V lookup: CDR1 MNHEY, CDR2 SMNVEV (reference sequence). The CDR3 contains 15 residues.

The chain employs TRBV4-3 and TRBJ1-5, with 7 bases fitting TRBD1. Germline values: CDR1 LGHNA, CDR2 YSLEER. CDR3 length: 15 amino acids. The J segment lost 5 bases and the V segment lost 1 base, leaving 5 bases of the junction unmatched. CDR3: CASSQGTGDHQPQHF. The CDR3 nucleotides read TGCGCCAGCAGCCAAGGAACAGGGGACCATCAGCCCCAGCATTTT.

This clone has only one observation. The rearrangement joins TRBV5-1 to TRBJ2-7, with no clear D. The germline CDR1 and CDR2 sequences are SGHRS and YFSETQ. The V end lost 0 bases, the J end lost 2 bases, and 15 bases lay between the germline ends. The CDR3 is 16 residues long. The CDR3 protein is CASSLVGDPQTYEQYF. Here the CDR3 DNA reads TGCGCCAGCAGCTTGGTTGGGGATCCCCAGACCTACGAGCAGTACTTC.

This sequence joins TRBV10-3 and TRBJ1-2; possibly TRBD1 for D (6 bases). V was shortened by 10 bases and J by 5 bases, with 17 bases between the two germline ends. Germline assignment: CDR1 ENHRY and CDR2 SYGVKD. The CDR3 is 13 residues long. The CDR3 DNA follows: TGTGCCACGCAAACCGGGGGCGGTTATGGCTACACCTTC. Translating it yields CATQTGGGYGYTF.

The genes are TRBV5-6 and TRBJ2-1; TRBD2 is a possible D gene (5 bases). The CDR3 has 11 amino acids. V gave up 3 bases and J gave up 9 bases, with 7 bases separating them. The germline V gene has CDR1 SGHDT and CDR2 YYEEEE. In DNA form, the CDR3 reads TGTGCCAGCAGCTGGAGCGGTGAGCAGTTCTTC. This gives the protein CASSWSGEQFF.

This clone was observed a handful of times. The chain carries TRBV4-1 and TRBJ1-3; D is uncertain. Germline V CDR1 and CDR2: MGHRA, YSYEKL. The CDR3 has 16 amino acids. V was cut by 3 bases and J by 0 bases, with 12 bases left in between. CDR3 residues: CASSHPGEGSGNTIYF. Here the CDR3 DNA reads TGCGCCAGCAGCCACCCCGGTGAGGGCTCTGGAAACACCATATATTTT.

A few counts support this clone. The chain is built from TRBV7-6 and TRBJ1-1; TRBD1 might be the D (5 bases). The CDR3 is 15 residues long. V was pared by 5 bases and J by 6 bases, with 19 bases between. CDR1 SGHVS and CDR2 FNYEAQ come from the germline V gene. CDR3 nucleotides: TGTGCCAGCAGCCAGGGAATTGGGGCAAGGGCTGAAGCTTTCTTT. Protein sequence: CASSQGIGARAEAFF. Variable domain in full (rest from reference TRBV7-6 and TRBJ1-1): GAGVSQSPRYKVTKRGQDVALRCDPISGHVSLYWYRQALGQGPEFLTYFNYEAQQDKSGLPNDRFSAERPEGSISTLTIQRTEQRDSAMYRCASSQGIGARAEAFFGQGTRLTVV.

The chain has TRBV19 and TRBJ2-5; D is possibly TRBD1 (6 bases). The V end was cut by 1 base, the J end by 2 bases, with 11 bases between. Looked up from germline, CDR1 is LNHDA and CDR2 is SQIVND (reference sequence). The CDR3 is 15 residues long. The CDR3 sequence: CASSIGWDIQETQYF. DNA for the CDR3: TGTGCCAGTAGTATAGGCTGGGACATACAAGAGACCCAGTACTTC.

Comments on this clone: Additional DNA sequences in this sample encode the identical CDR3. The chain uses TRBV29-1 and TRBJ2-5; TRBD1 aligns across 7 bases. CDR1 SQVTM and CDR2 ANQGSEA come from the germline V gene. The CDR3 loop spans 14 amino acids. V shed 1 base, J shed 5 bases, and the junction held 7 bases outside the gene matches. The CDR3 DNA follows: TGCAGCGTTGAAGGGGACAGTCTCTGGGAGACCCAGTACTTC. Translating gives CSVEGDSLWETQYF.

The chain uses TRBV5-1 and TRBJ1-3, with TRBD1 identical over 9 bases. With 0 bases clipped from V and 0 bases from J, the junction kept 10 bases outside the gene matches. This CDR3 region has 19 residues. Germline V lookup: CDR1 SGHRS, CDR2 YFSETQ. CDR3 nucleotide sequence: TGCGCCAGCAGCTTGGGCGGGACAGGGTGGACTCTCTCTGGAAACACCATATATTTT. The encoded protein is CASSLGGTGWTLSGNTIYF.

This chain uses TRBV9 with TRBJ1-6, with D hard to call. Trimming shortened V by 5 bases and J by 4 bases, and 10 bases separated the two germline ends. Germline V gene lookup returns CDR1 SGDLS and CDR2 YYNGEE. The CDR3 runs 14 residues. The CDR3 DNA reads TGTGCCAGCAGTGCTGGACGGTATAATTCACCCCTCCACTTT. This codes for CASSAGRYNSPLHF.

The gene calls are TRBV6-1 and TRBJ1-1; D remains ambiguous. This CDR3 comprises 14 residues. V lost 6 bases and J 1 base, leaving 12 bases between the germline ends. Germline CDR1 and CDR2: MNHNS and SASEGT. CDR3 nucleotide sequence: TGTGCCAGCAGATCCGGAGGTAGGAACACTGAAGCTTTCTTT. It translates to CASRSGGRNTEAFF.

The chain has TRBV18 and TRBJ1-3; 10 bases are a match to TRBD1. This CDR3 region has 20 residues. Trimming removed 2 bases from V and 0 bases from J; junction bases left unmatched: 13. In germline, CDR1 is KGHSH, CDR2 LQKENI. CDR3 sequence: CASSPKTGGVRADSGNTIYF. The CDR3 coding sequence is TGTGCCAGCTCACCAAAGACAGGGGGCGTCAGAGCCGACTCTGGAAACACCATATATTTT.

This chain's CDR3 is CASSQVEGAGTEAFF. DNA of the CDR3: TGCGCCAGCAGCCAAGTCGAGGGGGCTGGGACTGAAGCTTTCTTT. V is TRBV4-1 and J is TRBJ1-1; TRBD1 matches 7 bases. The germline V gene has CDR1 MGHRA and CDR2 YSYEKL. Germline trimming cut 1 base from V and 5 bases from J; bases unmatched to any gene: 7. The CDR3 covers 15 residues.

The gene calls are TRBV19 and TRBJ2-7, with 7 bases matching TRBD1. This CDR3 spans 15 amino acids. Germline V gene data show CDR1 as LNHDA and CDR2 as SQIVND (reference sequence). V was pared by 3 bases and J by 2 bases, with 7 bases of the junction left unmatched. CDR3 DNA: TGTGCCAGTAGTATCGACAGGGAAGGCCCCTACGAGCAGTACTTC. Its protein product is CASSIDREGPYEQYF. Full variable domain (missing parts from reference TRBV19 and TRBJ2-7): DGGITQSPKYLFRKEGQNVTLSCEQNLNHDAMYWYRQDPGQGLRLIYYSQIVNDFQKGDIAEGYSVSREKKESFPLTVTSAQKNPTAFYLCASSIDREGPYEQYFGPGTRLTVT.